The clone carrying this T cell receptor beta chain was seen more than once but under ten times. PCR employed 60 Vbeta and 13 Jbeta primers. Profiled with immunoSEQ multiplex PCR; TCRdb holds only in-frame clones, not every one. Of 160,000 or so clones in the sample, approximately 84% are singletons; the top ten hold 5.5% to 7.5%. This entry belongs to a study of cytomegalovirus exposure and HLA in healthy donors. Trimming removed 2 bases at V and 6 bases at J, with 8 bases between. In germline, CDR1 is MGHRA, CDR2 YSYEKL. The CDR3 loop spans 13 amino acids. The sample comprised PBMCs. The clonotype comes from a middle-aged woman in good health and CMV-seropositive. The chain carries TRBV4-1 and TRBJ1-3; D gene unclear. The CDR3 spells CASSQLTENTIYF. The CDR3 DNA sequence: TGCGCCAGCAGCCAACTAACAGAAAACACCATATATTTT.